Listed below are T cell receptor beta chains from one sample, sequenced in a study of technical replicates of blood from several donors. The assay was immunoSEQ multiplex PCR, and TCRdb's table has in-frame clones only and misses some. Of approximately 81,000 clones listed, under 97% are singletons. The material sequenced was T cells isolated from PBMCs. Receptors were obtained from a human donor in good health. Each CDR3 is given with its conserved first and last residue. Fields, in order: D gene, J gene, V gene, CDR3 protein. The D gene is left open where the match is weak.

TRBD1 TRBJ1-5 TRBV10-1 CASARDSRHF
TRBD1 TRBJ2-2 TRBV30 CAWGTGQGGAGELFF
TRBD1 TRBJ1-2 TRBV7-9 CASSPGAGGVYGYTF
. TRBJ1-3 TRBV29-1 CSVAGRLSGNTIYF
TRBD1 TRBJ2-3 TRBV6-4 CASSETGPPDTQYF
. TRBJ2-3 TRBV28 CASSLRNLARRDTQYF
. TRBJ1-5 TRBV4-1 CASSQDRGGYQPQHF
. TRBJ2-2 TRBV19 CASSPTHREGSGELFF
. TRBJ2-1 TRBV7-2 CASAQGWGHSYNEQFF
. TRBJ2-2 TRBV27 CASSFGQLGNTGELFF
TRBD1 TRBJ2-7 TRBV7-8 CASSAGQGPLWGEQYF
. TRBJ1-1 TRBV5-1 CASSLVAGSSITEAFF
. TRBJ2-4 TRBV7-9 CASSWTVSGNIQYF
TRBD1 TRBJ1-5 TRBV6-1 CASSPGQGGNQPQHF
TRBD1 TRBJ1-1 TRBV18 CASSRDRGLWQEAFF
TRBD1 TRBJ2-5 TRBV27 CASSIRDRASETQYF
. TRBJ1-5 TRBV28 CASRPGQLYQPQHF
. TRBJ2-7 TRBV15 CATSRGVGNEQYF
. TRBJ2-7 TRBV6-1 CASSAMTATYEQYF
. TRBJ1-5 TRBV27 CASSRPGSDQPQHF
. TRBJ2-7 TRBV11-3 CASSLRSYEQYF
. TRBJ1-5 TRBV28 CASSPTGLQPQHF
TRBD1 TRBJ1-1 TRBV18 CASSPIDRGGTEAFF
. TRBJ2-3 TRBV5-6 CASSFSLSTDTQYF
. TRBJ1-1 TRBV6-5 CASSYSGEPNTEAFF
TRBD2 TRBJ2-7 TRBV11-2 CASSLELAVPYEQYF
TRBD1 TRBJ2-7 TRBV5-4 CASSLAQGAREQYF
. TRBJ1-2 TRBV18 CASSGSIGYTF
. TRBJ2-5 TRBV28 CASSFFAGRQETQYF
. TRBJ1-1 TRBV19 CASSEETGDYEAFF
TRBD1 TRBJ1-2 TRBV7-9 CASSFGQDSYGYTF
. TRBJ2-3 TRBV11-3 CASSFEGSDTQYF
. TRBJ1-4 TRBV5-1 CASSLGGGSNEKLFF
. TRBJ2-3 TRBV12-5 CASGPRLSTDTQYF
. TRBJ2-1 TRBV4-1 CASSQMFLARGEQFF
. TRBJ2-3 TRBV27 CASSYVLARGTDTQYF
TRBD2 TRBJ2-7 TRBV6-1 CASSAGGDEQYF
TRBD1 TRBJ2-3 TRBV19 CASTLTGGDTQYF
. TRBJ1-4 TRBV19 CASSFKYNEKLFF
TRBD2 TRBJ2-1 TRBV4-2 CASSQDGTSGYNEQFF
. TRBJ2-3 TRBV7-6 CASSLGSSFTDTQYF
. TRBJ2-7 TRBV4-2 CASSRPERAYEQYF
TRBD1 TRBJ2-1 TRBV6-1 CASSGAGGFSDEQFF
. TRBJ1-1 TRBV18 CASSPGLGRTEAFF
. TRBJ1-3 TRBV5-1 CASSSSGQLSGNTIYF
. TRBJ1-1 TRBV10-3 CATILTANTEAFF
. TRBJ1-5 TRBV15 CATSRDHKTEIYSNQPQHF
. TRBJ1-3 TRBV30 CAWSRLGLSGNTIYF
TRBD1 TRBJ2-1 TRBV4-1 CASSRGTGDNEQFF